What follows are 2 T cell receptor beta chains derived from one specimen sequenced in a study of T cell repertoires in cytomegalovirus infection. Each CDR3 protein gets one entry after TCRdb re-called the reads with MiXCR. The data hold over 200,000 distinct CDR3 sequences, with roughly 15% observed a single time. Sequencing input: PBMCs. These receptors were taken from a human donor in good health (CMV status not recorded). Some clones in this sample may be carry-over from other donors' samples.

CDR3 DNA: TGCGCCAGCAGCATTACTAGCGGGGTCTACGAGCAGTACTTC. Translated: CASSITSGVYEQYF. The chain combines TRBV5-1 with TRBJ2-7; 10 bases fit TRBD2. CDR1 and CDR2 (germline): SGHRS, YFSETQ. There are 14 residues in the CDR3. The junction had 4 bases not matched to a gene; V was cut back by 4 bases and J by 3 bases.

The CDR3 DNA follows: TGTGCCAGCAGTGCACCCCCCCCCCGGCAGCCGTTGAATGGCTACACCTTC. Residues: CASSAPPPRQPLNGYTF. V gene TRBV6-1 combines with J gene TRBJ1-2; no clear D. The ends were cut back, 4 bases at V and 6 bases at J, with 24 bases in the middle. CDR3 length: 17 residues. CDR1 is MNHNS and CDR2 is SASEGT in the germline V gene.